This T cell receptor (beta chain) was sequenced during a study of shared clonotypes between healthy human individuals. As for this clone: Different DNA sequences within this sample yield the same CDR3.

Donors were healthy HIV-negative adults without recently reported acute infections or vaccinations. V lost 0 bases and J lost 4, with 10 bases in between. The CDR3 is 14 amino acids. Germline CDR1 SGHRS, CDR2 YFSETQ. Profiling relied on immunoSEQ multiplex PCR, and the TCRdb table lists in-frame clones only, not all of them. The sample carries a few million clones, 92% recorded once. The chain links TRBV5-1 to TRBJ2-5; perhaps TRBD1 as D (5 bases). The TCR comes from a man in his late teens or twenties in good health. Some clones in this sample may be carry-over from other donors' samples. Input material: naive CD4+ T cells from PBMCs. Subset noted: CD45RA+ positively selected. CDR3 coding DNA: TGCGCCAGCAGCTTGGAGGGGCTGGGAGAGACCCAGTACTTC. Protein product: CASSLEGLGETQYF.